The 3 T cell receptor beta chains below were found in one sample sequenced in a study of post-analysis software for immune sequencing data. The authors incorporated unique molecular identifiers into the TCR beta cDNA libraries. TCRdb recomputed calls from the PCR reads with MiXCR, one row per CDR3 protein. In the table there are hundreds of thousands of distinct CDR3 sequences, just under 30% of which are singletons. Study results and caveats: Included in a set of about 5 TRBV segments more frequent in patients than controls were TRBV5-6, TRBV5-1 and TRBV20-1.

No cognate antigen is known for these TCRs. The sequencing input was blood. These receptors originate from a girl aged 5-17 years with multiple sclerosis.

CDR3 sequence (DNA): TGTGCCAGCAGTGTGAACCTCGCAAAGGGGGCATATGGCTACACCTTC. It is translated as CASSVNLAKGAYGYTF. The chain has TRBV2 and TRBJ1-2; 7 bases align to TRBD1. Germline CDR1 reads SNHLY; CDR2 reads FYNNEI. This CDR3 has 16 amino acids. V lost 4 bases and J lost 5; bases outside the gene matches: 13.

This clonotype has at least ten counts. V usage is TRBV7-2 and J usage is TRBJ2-7; D not certain. CDR3 size: 11 residues. The V end lost 6 bases, the J end lost 2 bases, and 5 bases lay between the germline ends. CDR1 SGHTA and CDR2 FQGNSA come from the germline V gene. The CDR3 nucleotides read TGTGCCAGCAGTCCCACCTACGAGCAGTACTTC. It codes for CASSPTYEQYF.

The chain combines TRBV18 with TRBJ2-1, with a tentative D call TRBD1 (5 bases). This CDR3 comprises 13 residues. Germline CDR1 KGHSH, CDR2 LQKENI. V was trimmed by 3 bases and J by 9 bases, leaving 12 bases between them. CDR3 region: CASSPVQGGEQFF. As DNA, the CDR3 is TGTGCCAGCTCACCCGTCCAGGGCGGTGAGCAGTTCTTC.